Reported below is one T cell receptor beta chain. The identical CDR3 is also encoded by other nucleotide sequences in the sample. The data originate from a study of control samples from healthy donors and cancer patients. V shed 9 bases and J shed 6 bases, with 11 bases lying between them. From germline, CDR1 is SNHLY and CDR2 FYNNEI. The CDR3 consists of 11 residues. Data came from immunoSEQ multiplex PCR; TCRdb stores just in-frame clones and leaves some out. Among approximately 190,000 clones, about 90% were seen once, and the ten largest hold about 1.7%. This sequence joins TRBV2 and TRBJ1-1; no clear D. The receptor's source is a man younger than 45 in good health. The sample consisted of blood. Here the CDR3 DNA reads TGTGCCAGTCGGTCGGGTCCTGAAGCTTTCTTT. It codes for CASRSGPEAFF.